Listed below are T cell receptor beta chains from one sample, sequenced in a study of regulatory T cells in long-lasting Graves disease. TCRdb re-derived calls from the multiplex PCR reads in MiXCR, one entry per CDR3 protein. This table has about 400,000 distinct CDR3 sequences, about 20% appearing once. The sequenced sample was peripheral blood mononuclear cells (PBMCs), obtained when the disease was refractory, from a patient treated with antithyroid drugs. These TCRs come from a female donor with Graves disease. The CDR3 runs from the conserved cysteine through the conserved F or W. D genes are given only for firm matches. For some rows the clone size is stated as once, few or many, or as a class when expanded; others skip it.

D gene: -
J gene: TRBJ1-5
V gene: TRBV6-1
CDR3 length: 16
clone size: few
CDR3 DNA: TGTGCCAACAGTGAAGCGGTGGACGGTAGCAATCAGCCCCAGCATTTT
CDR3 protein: CANSEAVDGSNQPQHF

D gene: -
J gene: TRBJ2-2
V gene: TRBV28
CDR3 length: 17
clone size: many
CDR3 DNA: TGTGCCAGCAGTTTGGAACTGACAGGCACTAACACCGGGGAGCTGTTTTTT
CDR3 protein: CASSLELTGTNTGELFF

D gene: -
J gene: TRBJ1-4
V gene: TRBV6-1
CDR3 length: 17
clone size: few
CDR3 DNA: TGTGCCAGCAGACCAGGGTATGATAGCTCAACTAATGAAAAACTGTTTTTT
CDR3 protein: CASRPGYDSSTNEKLFF

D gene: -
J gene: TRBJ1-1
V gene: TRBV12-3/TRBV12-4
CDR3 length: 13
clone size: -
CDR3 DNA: TGTGCCAGCAGTTTACAGGGTGGGACTGAAGCTTCCTTT
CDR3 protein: CASSLQGGTEASF

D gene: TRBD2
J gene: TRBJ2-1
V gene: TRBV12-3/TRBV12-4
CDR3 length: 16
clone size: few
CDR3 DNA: TGTGCCAGCAGGTGGACTAGCGGAAACTCCTACAATGAGCAGTTCTTC
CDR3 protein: CASRWTSGNSYNEQFF

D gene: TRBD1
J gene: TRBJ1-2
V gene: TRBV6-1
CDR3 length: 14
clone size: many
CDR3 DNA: TGTGCCAGCAGGGACCCCCGGGACAGAAAAGGCTACACCTTC
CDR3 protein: CASRDPRDRKGYTF

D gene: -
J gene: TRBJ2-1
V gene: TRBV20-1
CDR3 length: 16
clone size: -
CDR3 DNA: TGCAGTGCTAGAGATAGGGGGCGGAGGGACTACAATGAGCAGTTCTTC
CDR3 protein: CSARDRGRRDYNEQFF

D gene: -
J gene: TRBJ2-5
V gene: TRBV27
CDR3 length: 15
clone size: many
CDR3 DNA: TGTGCCAGCAGTTTAACGCTAACCCTACAAGAGACCCAGTACTTC
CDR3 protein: CASSLTLTLQETQYF

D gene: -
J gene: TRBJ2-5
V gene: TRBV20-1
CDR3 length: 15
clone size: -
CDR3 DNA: TGCAGTGCTAGCTTGGGGACGGGGGCGAGGGAGACCCAGTACTTC
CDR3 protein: CSASLGTGARETQYF

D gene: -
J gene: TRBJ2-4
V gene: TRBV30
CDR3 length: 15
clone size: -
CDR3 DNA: TGTGCCTGGAGCCCCACTCGACGCTATGTGGACATTCAGTACTTC
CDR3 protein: CAWSPTRRYVDIQYF

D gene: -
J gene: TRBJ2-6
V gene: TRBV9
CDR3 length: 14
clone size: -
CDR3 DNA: TGTGCCAGCAGCGTAGGGACTGGGGCCAACGTCCTGACTTTC
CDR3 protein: CASSVGTGANVLTF

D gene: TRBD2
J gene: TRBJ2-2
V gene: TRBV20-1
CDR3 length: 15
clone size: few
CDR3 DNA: TGCAGTGCTAGAGTTCCGGGACTAGCGGCCGGGGAGCTGTTTTTT
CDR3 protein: CSARVPGLAAGELFF

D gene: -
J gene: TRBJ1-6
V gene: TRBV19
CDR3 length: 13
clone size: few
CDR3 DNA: TGTGCCAGTAGCACCTACGATGGTTCACCCCTCCACTTT
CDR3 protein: CASSTYDGSPLHF

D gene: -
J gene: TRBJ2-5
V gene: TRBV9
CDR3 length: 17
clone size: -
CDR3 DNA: TGTGCCAGCAGCGTAGGAGGGTTAAGCGTGGTTGGAGAGACCCAGTACTTC
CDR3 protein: CASSVGGLSVVGETQYF

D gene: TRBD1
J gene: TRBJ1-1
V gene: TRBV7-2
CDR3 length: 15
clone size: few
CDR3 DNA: TGTGCCAGCAGCTTAACAGGGGAGGTAAAAACTGAAGCTTTCTTT
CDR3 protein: CASSLTGEVKTEAFF

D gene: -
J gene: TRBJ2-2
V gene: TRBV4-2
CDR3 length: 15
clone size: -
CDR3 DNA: TGTGCCAGCAGCCAAGAGCCGGGGGTGGCCGGGGAGCTGTTTTTT
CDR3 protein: CASSQEPGVAGELFF

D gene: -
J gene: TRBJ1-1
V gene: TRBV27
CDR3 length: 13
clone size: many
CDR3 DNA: TGTGTAACAGCATGGGGGGAGAACACTGAAGCTTTCTTT
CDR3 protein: CVTAWGENTEAFF

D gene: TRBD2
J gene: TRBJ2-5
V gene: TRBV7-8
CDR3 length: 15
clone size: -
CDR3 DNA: TGTGCCAGCAGCCAACTAGCGGGAGGGGAGGGGACCCAGTACTTC
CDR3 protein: CASSQLAGGEGTQYF

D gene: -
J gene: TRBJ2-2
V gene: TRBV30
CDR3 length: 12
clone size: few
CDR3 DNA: TGTGCCTGGAGTCGGAACACCGGGGAGCTGTTTTTT
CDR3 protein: CAWSRNTGELFF

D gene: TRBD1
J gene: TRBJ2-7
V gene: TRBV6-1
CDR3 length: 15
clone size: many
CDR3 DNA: TGTGCCAGCAGGCCCCGACAGGGGACGAACTACGAGCAGTACTTC
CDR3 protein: CASRPRQGTNYEQYF

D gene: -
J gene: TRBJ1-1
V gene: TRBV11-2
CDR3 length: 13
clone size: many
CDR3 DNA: TGTGCCAGCAGCTTAGATGGGGCAGGGGTGGCTTTCTTT
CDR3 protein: CASSLDGAGVAFF

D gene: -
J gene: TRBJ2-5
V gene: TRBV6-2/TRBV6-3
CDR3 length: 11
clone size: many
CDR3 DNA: TGTGCCAGCAGTTCGGCGGAGACCCAGTACTTC
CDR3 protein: CASSSAETQYF

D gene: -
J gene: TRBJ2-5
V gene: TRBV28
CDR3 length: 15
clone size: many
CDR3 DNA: TGTGCCACCGTTGGTGGGGGAGTTGGGATGGAGACCCAGTACTTC
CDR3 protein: CATVGGGVGMETQYF

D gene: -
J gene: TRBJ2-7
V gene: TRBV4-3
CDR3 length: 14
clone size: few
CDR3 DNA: TGCGCCAGCAGCCAAGGTTTCGGAGCCTACGAGCAGTACTTC
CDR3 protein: CASSQGFGAYEQYF

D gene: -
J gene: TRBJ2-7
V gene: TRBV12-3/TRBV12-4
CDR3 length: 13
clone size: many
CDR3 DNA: TGTGCCAGCAGTTTAAACTGGGCCTACGAGCAGTACTTC
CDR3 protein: CASSLNWAYEQYF

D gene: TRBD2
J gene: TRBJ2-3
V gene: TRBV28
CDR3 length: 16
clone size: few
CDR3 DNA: TGTGCCAGCAGTTTTGGCGGGAGAGGGGGCACAGATACGCAGTATTTT
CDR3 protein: CASSFGGRGGTDTQYF

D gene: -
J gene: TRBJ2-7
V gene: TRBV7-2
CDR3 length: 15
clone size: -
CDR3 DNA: TGTGCCAGCAGCTTAGCGGCAGGGGATGACTACGAGCAGTACTTC
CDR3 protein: CASSLAAGDDYEQYF

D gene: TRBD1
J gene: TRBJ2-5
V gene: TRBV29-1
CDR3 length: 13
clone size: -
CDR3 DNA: TGCAGCGTTGTGAGGGGGCGGCAAGAGACCCAGTACTTC
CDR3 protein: CSVVRGRQETQYF

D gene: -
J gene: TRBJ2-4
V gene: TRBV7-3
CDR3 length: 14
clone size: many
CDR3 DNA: TGTGCCAGCAGCTCCCCCTTGTTGGGAAACATTCAGTACTTC
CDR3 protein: CASSSPLLGNIQYF

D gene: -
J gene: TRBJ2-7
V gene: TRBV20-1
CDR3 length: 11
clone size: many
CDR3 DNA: TGCAGTGCTAGTGTCCAGGACGAGCAGTACTTC
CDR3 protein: CSASVQDEQYF

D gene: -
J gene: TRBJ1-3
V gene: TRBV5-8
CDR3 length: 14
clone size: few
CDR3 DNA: TGTGCCAGCAGCGGTGACTTTGGAGGAAACACCATATATTTT
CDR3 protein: CASSGDFGGNTIYF

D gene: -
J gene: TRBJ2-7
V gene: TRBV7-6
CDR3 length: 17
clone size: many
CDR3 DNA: TGTGCCAGCAGCTTCGACGGGGCCCCAGCGGCCCTCTACGAGCAGTACTTC
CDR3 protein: CASSFDGAPAALYEQYF

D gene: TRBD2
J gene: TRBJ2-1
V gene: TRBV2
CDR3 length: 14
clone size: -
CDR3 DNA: TGTGCCAGCAGCCCGGGACTAGGGTTTTTGGAGCAGTTCTTC
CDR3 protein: CASSPGLGFLEQFF

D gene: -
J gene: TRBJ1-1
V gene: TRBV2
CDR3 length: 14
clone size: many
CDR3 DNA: TGTGCCAGCAGTGAAGCGCTTGTCAACACTGAAGCTTTCTTT
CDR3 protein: CASSEALVNTEAFF

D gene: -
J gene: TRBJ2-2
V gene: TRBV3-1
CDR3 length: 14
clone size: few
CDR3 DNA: TGTGCCAGCAGCCAGGGGGAGTACACCGGGGAGCTGTTTTTT
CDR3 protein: CASSQGEYTGELFF

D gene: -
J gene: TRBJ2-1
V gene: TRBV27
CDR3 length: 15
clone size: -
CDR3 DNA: TGTGCCAGCAGTTTCGGGCTCCCCCTTGACAATGAGCAGTTCTTC
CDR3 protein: CASSFGLPLDNEQFF

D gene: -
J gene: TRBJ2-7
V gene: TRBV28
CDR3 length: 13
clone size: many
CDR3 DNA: TGTGCCAGCAGTTTTGGTGGAGACTACGAGCAGTACTTC
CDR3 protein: CASSFGGDYEQYF

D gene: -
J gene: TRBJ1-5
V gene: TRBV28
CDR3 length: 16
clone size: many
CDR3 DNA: TGTGCCAGCAGCCCCCCGGGGCAGGGGAGCAATCAGCCCCAGCATTTT
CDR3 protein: CASSPPGQGSNQPQHF

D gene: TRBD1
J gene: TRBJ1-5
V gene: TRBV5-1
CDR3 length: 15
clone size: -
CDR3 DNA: TGCGCCAGCAGCCCCGGGACAGGAGCTAGTCAGCCCCAGCATTTT
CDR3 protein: CASSPGTGASQPQHF